The clone carrying this T cell receptor (beta chain) appeared many times. Germline CDR1 and CDR2: SGHDN and FVKESK. The CDR3 is made up of 15 amino acids. The V and J ends lost 6 bases and 5 bases respectively, with 19 bases between them. MiXCR, applied by TCRdb to the 5' RACE reads, yields one record per CDR3 protein. The table lists nearly 80,000 distinct CDR3 sequences, 7.5% to 9.5% of them singletons. This specimen belongs to a study of spatial heterogeneity in lung cancer. Time point given: sample taken at primary tumor resection. Untreated early-stage non-small cell lung cancer patients, about 70 in total, were the donors.

The chain joins TRBV14 to TRBJ2-5, with D possibly being TRBD1 or TRBD2 (6 bases each). Sequenced here: PBMCs, sampled at surgery. This TCR came from a male donor with early-stage non-small cell lung cancer. CDR3 sequence: CASSPRGLSAETQYF. In DNA form, the CDR3 reads TGTGCCAGCAGTCCCCGGGGGCTTTCGGCGGAGACCCAGTACTTC.